This TCR beta chain was captured in a study of blood T cells in healthy people across ages. Approximately 10 milliliters was the volume of peripheral blood drawn from each donor. Study-wide findings and caveats: Diversity estimates from one million T cells were considered underestimates.

The CDR3 has 14 amino acids. Germline V gives CDR1 SEHNR, CDR2 FQNEAQ (reference sequence). Deletions cut 4 bases from V and 14 bases from J, with 18 bases between. With a J-beta primer mix and a sample-barcoded 5' primer, a second PCR ran 7 to 11 cycles. TCRdb ran MiXCR on the 5' RACE reads and lists one entry per CDR3 protein. The sample shows approximately 830,000 distinct CDR3 sequences, around 62% of them seen only once. At least ten counts were recorded for this clonotype. Its matching antigen is unknown. The sequence derives from a man aged 25-45 years in good health. This chain uses TRBV7-9 with TRBJ1-6; no definite D call. Sequencing used blood. The chain's CDR3 is CASSSRRWGLSLHF. DNA of the CDR3: TGTGCCAGCAGCTCTCGACGGTGGGGTTTATCCCTCCACTTT.